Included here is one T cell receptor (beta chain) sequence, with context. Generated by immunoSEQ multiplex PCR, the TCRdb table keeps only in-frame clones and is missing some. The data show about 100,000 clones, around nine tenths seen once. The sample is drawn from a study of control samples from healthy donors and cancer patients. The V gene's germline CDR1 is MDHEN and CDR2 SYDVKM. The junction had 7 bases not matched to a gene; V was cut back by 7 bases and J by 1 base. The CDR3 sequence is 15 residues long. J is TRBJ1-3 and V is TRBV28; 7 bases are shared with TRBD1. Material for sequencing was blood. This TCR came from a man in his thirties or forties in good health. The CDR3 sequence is CASTDRALSGNTIYF. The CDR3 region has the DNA TGTGCCAGCACAGACAGGGCTTTATCTGGAAACACCATATATTTT.